These 30 T cell receptor beta chains were sequenced from one sample in a study of T-cell reconstitution after alpha-beta-depleted transplantation in children. Preparation of the TCRbeta library was carried out with unique molecular identifiers. TCRdb redid the calling of the PCR reads with MiXCR, one entry per CDR3 protein. The data contain a few hundred thousand distinct CDR3 sequences, around 27% of them singletons. The sequences come from PBMCs, collected before TCRalphabeta/CD19-depleted stem cell transplant. These receptors came from a boy less than two years old with Wiskott-Aldrich syndrome, due to receive a stem cell transplant.

The chain joins TRBV12-3 or TRBV12-4 to TRBJ2-7; 7 bases fit TRBD2. V lost 3 bases, J lost 7 bases, and 9 bases stayed unmatched. The CDR3 sequence is 14 residues long. This CDR3 reads CASSLIGRSGEQYF. Here the CDR3 DNA reads TGTGCCAGCAGTTTGATCGGGAGGTCGGGAGAGCAGTACTTC.

The chain recombines TRBV5-6 with TRBJ1-1; 9 nucleotides line up with TRBD1. This CDR3 spans 16 amino acids. Germline V gene sequence: CDR1 SGHDT, CDR2 YYEEEE. Trimming cost V 3 bases and J 0 bases; bases outside gene matches: 6. This CDR3 reads CASSWAQGALNTEAFF. DNA for the CDR3: TGTGCCAGCAGCTGGGCACAGGGGGCCTTGAACACTGAAGCTTTCTTT.

J is TRBJ1-5 and V is TRBV7-9; TRBD1 matches 7 bases. Germline assignment: CDR1 SEHNR and CDR2 FQNEAQ (reference sequence). With 1 base clipped from V and 7 bases from J, the junction kept 4 bases outside the gene matches. There are 14 residues in the CDR3. The CDR3 coding sequence is TGTGCCAGCAGCTTAGGAATCAGGGGGCAGCCCCAGCATTTT. Its protein is CASSLGIRGQPQHF.

The V gene is TRBV10-3, the J gene TRBJ2-2; 7 bases map to TRBD1. The CDR3 sequence is 13 residues long. The V segment lost 7 bases and the J segment 5 bases; nucleotides outside the gene matches: 4. Per germline, CDR1 ENHRY and CDR2 SYGVKD. The CDR3 reads CAINRGVTGELFF. The DNA for the CDR3 is TGTGCCATCAACAGGGGTGTTACCGGGGAGCTGTTTTTT.

This clonotype was detected a few times. The rearrangement joins TRBV20-1 to TRBJ2-1, with 9 nucleotides matching TRBD2. The CDR3 loop spans 16 amino acids. The V gene end was trimmed by 3 bases and the J gene end by 4 bases; junction bases not matched to a gene: 10. Germline V lookup: CDR1 DFQATT, CDR2 SNEGSKA (reference sequence). Written as DNA, the CDR3 is TGCAGTGCTAGGGTTAGCGGGAGTAGGTGGTACAATGAGCAGTTCTTC. Protein sequence: CSARVSGSRWYNEQFF.

V gene TRBV20-1 combines with J gene TRBJ2-7, with TRBD2 identical over 11 bases. V dropped 2 bases and J dropped 5; count of bases not matched to a gene: 2. The CDR3 is 13 amino acids. CDR1 DFQATT and CDR2 SNEGSKA come from the germline V gene (reference sequence). The CDR3 spells CSARLAGGNEQYF. The CDR3 coding sequence is TGCAGTGCTAGACTAGCGGGAGGCAACGAGCAGTACTTC.

This sequence joins TRBV9 and TRBJ2-1; D is uncertain. The germline V gene encodes CDR1 SGDLS and CDR2 YYNGEE. This CDR3 spans 15 amino acids. V lost 2 bases, J lost 0 bases, and 9 bases lay in between. CDR3 sequence: CASSVSVSSYNEQFF. The CDR3, as DNA: TGTGCCAGCAGCGTGTCGGTAAGCTCCTACAATGAGCAGTTCTTC.

This clonotype was detected ten times or more. This chain uses TRBV6-5 with TRBJ2-7; 8 bases line up with TRBD2. Germline lookup yields CDR1 MNHEY and CDR2 SVGAGI. The CDR3 sequence is 15 residues long. J gave up 1 base and V 4 bases, and 6 bases lay outside the gene matches. CDR3 nucleotides: TGTGCCAGCAGTTTGGCGGGGGGAGAGTCCTACGAGCAGTACTTC. Translating it yields CASSLAGGESYEQYF.

V and J are TRBV5-1 and TRBJ2-3, with TRBD1 as a possible D gene (6 bases). This CDR3 has 16 residues. Trimming shortened V by 0 bases and J by 5 bases, and 16 bases separated the two germline ends. Germline V lookup: CDR1 SGHRS, CDR2 YFSETQ. Here the CDR3 reads CASSLDVTGLGDTQYF. CDR3 sequence (DNA): TGCGCCAGCAGCTTGGACGTTACAGGGTTGGGAGATACGCAGTATTTT.

The chain has TRBV5-1 and TRBJ2-6; D gene unclear. CDR3 size: 13 residues. Trimming pared 6 bases from V and 4 bases from J, leaving 8 bases between. Germline loops: CDR1 SGHRS, CDR2 YFSETQ. The CDR3 region is CASTPGGANVLTF. In nucleotides, the CDR3 is TGCGCCAGCACACCCGGGGGGGCCAACGTCCTGACTTTC.

J is TRBJ1-6 and V is TRBV12-3 or TRBV12-4; tentative D call: TRBD1 (5 bases). Trimming took off 3 bases at V and 7 bases at J, with 10 bases between the two ends. The length of the CDR3 is 14 residues. This CDR3 is CASSFSRGNSPLHF. The CDR3 DNA reads as TGTGCCAGCAGTTTTTCGAGGGGAAATTCACCCCTCCACTTT.

The chain couples TRBV7-9 to TRBJ1-1, with 12 bases lining up with TRBD1. Germline assignment: CDR1 SEHNR and CDR2 FQNEAQ (reference sequence). V was pared by 4 bases and J by 1 base, with 4 bases of the junction left unmatched. CDR3 length equals 16 residues. This CDR3 reads CASSSPGQGANTEAFF. In DNA form, the CDR3 reads TGTGCCAGCAGCTCCCCGGGACAGGGGGCGAACACTGAAGCTTTCTTT.

This clonotype was recorded a few times. The genes are TRBV5-1 and TRBJ2-7; 8 bases fit TRBD1. Unmatched junction bases numbered 16, after V lost 1 base and J lost 1 base. This CDR3 has 19 amino acids. CDR1 is SGHRS, CDR2 YFSETQ, per germline. The CDR3 here is CASSLKASGGNRGSYEQYF. The CDR3 DNA reads TGCGCCAGCAGCTTGAAGGCATCAGGGGGAAACAGGGGGTCCTACGAGCAGTACTTC.

A few counts support this clonotype. The V gene is TRBV2, the J gene TRBJ1-6; D uncertain. The CDR3 is 15 residues long. V was clipped by 3 bases and J by 8 bases, with 14 bases between them. CDR1 and CDR2 from the germline V gene are SNHLY and FYNNEI. The CDR3: CASSDPWAGDSPLHF. The DNA for the CDR3 is TGTGCCAGCAGTGATCCGTGGGCAGGTGATTCACCCCTCCACTTT.

The rearrangement joins TRBV7-2 to TRBJ2-1, with D perhaps TRBD2 (5 bases). V was trimmed by 0 bases and J by 6 bases, leaving 12 bases between them. The CDR3 covers 15 residues. Germline CDR1 reads SGHTA; CDR2 reads FQGNSA. CDR3 sequence (DNA): TGTGCCAGCAGCTTAGCAATAAGCGGTGCCAATGAGCAGTTCTTC. Protein sequence: CASSLAISGANEQFF.

V gene TRBV20-1 combines with J gene TRBJ2-1; D is undetermined. V was shortened by 0 bases and J by 0 bases, with 6 bases between the two germline ends. Germline lookup yields CDR1 DFQATT and CDR2 SNEGSKA (reference sequence). There are 14 residues in the CDR3. The CDR3 spells CSARDDSSYNEQFF. DNA for the CDR3: TGCAGTGCTAGAGATGATAGCTCCTACAATGAGCAGTTCTTC.

This clonotype has only a few counts. V and J are TRBV12-3 or TRBV12-4 and TRBJ2-5; 12 nucleotides match TRBD2. The CDR3 spans 16 residues. Trimming cost V 0 bases and J 5 bases; bases outside gene matches: 4. CDR3 in DNA: TGTGCCAGCAGTTTAGCGACTAGCGGGAGAGGCGAGACCCAGTACTTC. Translation gives CASSLATSGRGETQYF.

This chain connects TRBV20-1 to TRBJ2-1; D not resolved. The V end lost 0 bases, the J end lost 8 bases, and 8 bases lay between the germline ends. CDR3 length equals 12 residues. The V gene's germline CDR1 is DFQATT and CDR2 SNEGSKA (reference sequence). The CDR3 spells CSARDLLDEQFF. The CDR3 DNA reads TGCAGTGCTAGAGATTTATTGGATGAGCAGTTCTTC.

J is TRBJ1-5 and V is TRBV7-6; 7 bases map to TRBD1. Per germline, CDR1 SGHVS and CDR2 FNYEAQ. This CDR3 has 17 amino acids. V lost 1 base and J lost 7; bases outside the gene matches: 13. CDR3 sequence (DNA): TGTGCCAGCAGCTTAGGTTCATTGAGGGGGCAAGTGCAGCCCCAGCATTTT. Its translation: CASSLGSLRGQVQPQHF.

This clonotype was seen more than once but under ten times. CDR3 region: CSARVQGAEQFF. The CDR3 nucleotides are TGCAGTGCTAGAGTCCAGGGCGCTGAGCAGTTCTTC. The chain carries TRBV20-1 and TRBJ2-1; perhaps TRBD1 as D (5 bases). The CDR3 is 12 amino acids. Germline V gene lookup returns CDR1 DFQATT and CDR2 SNEGSKA (reference sequence). Trimming stripped 1 base from V and 9 bases from J, with 10 bases between.

The chain joins TRBV12-3 or TRBV12-4 to TRBJ2-3; no definite D call. The CDR3 extends over 15 amino acids. V lost 0 bases to trimming and J lost 2 bases, with 9 bases between them. In DNA form, the CDR3 reads TGTGCCAGCAGTTTAGCCCTGAGTTACACAGATACGCAGTATTTT. Amino acid sequence: CASSLALSYTDTQYF.

A few counts support this clonotype. The rearrangement joins TRBV27 to TRBJ1-2; the D is unclear. The germline gives CDR1 MNHEY, CDR2 SMNVEV (reference sequence). CDR3 size: 15 residues. Between the trimmed V and J ends, which lost 3 bases and 6 bases, there was a span of 17 bases. The CDR3 region is CASSFMGPGSDGYTF. For the CDR3, the DNA is TGTGCCAGCAGTTTTATGGGCCCGGGGTCCGATGGCTACACCTTC.

CDR3: CASSLARTGGRNTEAFF. The CDR3 nucleotides are TGTGCCAGCAGTTTAGCCCGAACCGGGGGTCGGAACACTGAAGCTTTCTTT. The genes are TRBV12-3 or TRBV12-4 and TRBJ1-1; D may be TRBD1 (5 bases). Trimming removed 0 bases from V and 1 base from J, with 15 bases in between. CDR3 length: 17 residues.

This clonotype came up a few times. An end of the junction differs from the germline gene, which may be a read error. The rearrangement links TRBV5-1 to TRBJ2-7; unclear D gene. The CDR3 is 11 amino acids. Germline CDR1 is SGHRS and CDR2 is YFSETQ. CDR3 coding DNA: TGTGCCAGCAGCTTCCTGGACGAGCAGTACTTC. Translation gives CASSFLDEQYF.

The chain joins TRBV5-1 to TRBJ2-5, with D perhaps TRBD1 (5 bases). The germline CDR1 and CDR2 sequences are SGHRS and YFSETQ. The CDR3 totals 16 residues. Trimming pared 1 base from V and 1 base from J, leaving 14 bases between. The CDR3: CASSLLPGIVQETQYF. In DNA, the CDR3 is TGCGCCAGCAGCTTGTTGCCAGGGATCGTCCAAGAGACCCAGTACTTC.

The chain uses TRBV2 and TRBJ2-7, with D perhaps matching TRBD2 (5 bases). Germline lookup yields CDR1 SNHLY and CDR2 FYNNEI. The CDR3 consists of 13 residues. V dropped 6 bases and J dropped 6 bases, with 15 bases sitting between them. In DNA, the CDR3 is TGTGCCAGCAGCCCGAACCGTGAGGGCGAGCAGTACTTC. Translation: CASSPNREGEQYF.

Only a few counts were recorded for this clonotype. CDR3 protein: CSAREPGRGSQPQHF. The CDR3 DNA sequence: TGCAGTGCTAGAGAGCCGGGCAGGGGGTCTCAGCCCCAGCATTTT. The V call is TRBV20-1, the J call TRBJ1-5, with 7 bases aligning to TRBD1. The trim removed 0 bases at V and 6 bases at J, leaving 8 bases unmatched. Germline CDR1 reads DFQATT; CDR2 reads SNEGSKA (reference sequence). The CDR3 spans 15 residues.

The V and J genes are TRBV20-1 and TRBJ2-2; D is uncertain. The CDR3 runs to 16 residues. V was trimmed by 0 bases and J by 5 bases, leaving 16 bases between them. CDR1 is DFQATT and CDR2 is SNEGSKA in the germline V gene (reference sequence). CDR3 residues: CSARDRDRAWTGELFF. In nucleotides, the CDR3 is TGCAGTGCTAGAGATAGGGATAGGGCTTGGACCGGGGAGCTGTTTTTT.

A few counts support this clonotype. The chain couples TRBV25-1 to TRBJ2-7; 8 nucleotides align to TRBD1. Trimming removed 4 bases from V and 3 bases from J; junction bases left unmatched: 11. CDR1 is MGHDK, CDR2 SYGVNS, per germline. The CDR3 loop spans 16 amino acids. The CDR3 DNA follows: TGTGCCAGCAGTGGAATGATGGGACAGGCTCACTACGAGCAGTACTTC. Protein: CASSGMMGQAHYEQYF.

The gene calls are TRBV5-6 and TRBJ1-3; D unresolved. The CDR3 contains 14 residues. Germline CDR1 reads SGHDT; CDR2 reads YYEEEE. V lost 5 bases to trimming and J lost 3 bases, with 12 bases between them. As DNA, the CDR3 is TGTGCCAGCAGACCTCCGGGGATTGGAAACACCATATATTTT. This sequence encodes CASRPPGIGNTIYF. The variable domain in full, with the rest retrieved from reference TRBV5-6 and TRBJ1-3, is DAGVTQSPTHLIKTRGQQVTLRCSPKSGHDTVSWYQQALGQGPQFIFQYYEEEERQRGNFPDRFSGHQFPNYSSELNVNALLLGDSALYLCASRPPGIGNTIYFGEGSWLTVV.